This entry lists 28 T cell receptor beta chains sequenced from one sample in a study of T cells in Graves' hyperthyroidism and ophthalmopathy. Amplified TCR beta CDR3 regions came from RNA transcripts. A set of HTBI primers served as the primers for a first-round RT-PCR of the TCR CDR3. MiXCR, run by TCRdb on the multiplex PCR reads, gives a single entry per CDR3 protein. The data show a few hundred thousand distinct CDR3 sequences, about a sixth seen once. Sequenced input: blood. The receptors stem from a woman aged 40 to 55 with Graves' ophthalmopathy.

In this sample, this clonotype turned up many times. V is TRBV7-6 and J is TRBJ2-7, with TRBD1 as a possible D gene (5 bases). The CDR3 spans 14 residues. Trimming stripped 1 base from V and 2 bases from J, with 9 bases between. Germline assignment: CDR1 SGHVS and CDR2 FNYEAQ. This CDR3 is CASSLGEGAYEQYF. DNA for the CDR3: TGTGCCAGCAGCTTAGGGGAAGGGGCCTACGAGCAGTACTTC.

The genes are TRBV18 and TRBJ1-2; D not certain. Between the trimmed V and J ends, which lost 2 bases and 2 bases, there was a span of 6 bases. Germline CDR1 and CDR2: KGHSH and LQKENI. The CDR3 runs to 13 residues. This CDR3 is CASSPVSNYGYTF. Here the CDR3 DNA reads TGTGCCAGCTCACCAGTCAGCAACTATGGCTACACCTTC.

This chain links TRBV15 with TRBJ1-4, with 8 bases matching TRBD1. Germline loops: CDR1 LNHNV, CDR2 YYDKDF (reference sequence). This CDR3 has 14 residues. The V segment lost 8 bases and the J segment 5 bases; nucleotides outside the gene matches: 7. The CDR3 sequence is CATSKTGGNEKLFF. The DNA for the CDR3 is TGTGCCACCTCTAAAACAGGGGGGAATGAAAAACTGTTTTTT.

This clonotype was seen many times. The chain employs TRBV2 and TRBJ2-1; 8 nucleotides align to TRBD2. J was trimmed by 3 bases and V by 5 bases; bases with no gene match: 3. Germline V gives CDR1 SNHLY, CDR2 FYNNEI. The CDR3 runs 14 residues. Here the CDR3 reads CASSRGGDYNEQFF. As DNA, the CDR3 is TGTGCCAGCAGTCGGGGGGGTGACTACAATGAGCAGTTCTTC.

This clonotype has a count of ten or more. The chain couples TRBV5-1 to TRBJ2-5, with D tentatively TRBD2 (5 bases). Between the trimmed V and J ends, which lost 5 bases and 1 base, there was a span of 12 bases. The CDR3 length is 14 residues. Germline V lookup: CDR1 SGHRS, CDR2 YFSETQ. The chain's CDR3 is CASSYDGLQETQYF. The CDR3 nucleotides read TGCGCCAGCAGTTACGACGGACTCCAAGAGACCCAGTACTTC.

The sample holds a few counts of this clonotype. CDR3 coding DNA: TGTGCCAGCAGCCAAGGCGGGGGGACCCTCTACGAGCAGTACTTC. Translating gives CASSQGGGTLYEQYF. The chain couples TRBV12-3 or TRBV12-4 to TRBJ2-7; 8 bases match TRBD2. CDR3 length: 15 amino acids. V dropped 6 bases and J dropped 3; count of bases not matched to a gene: 10.

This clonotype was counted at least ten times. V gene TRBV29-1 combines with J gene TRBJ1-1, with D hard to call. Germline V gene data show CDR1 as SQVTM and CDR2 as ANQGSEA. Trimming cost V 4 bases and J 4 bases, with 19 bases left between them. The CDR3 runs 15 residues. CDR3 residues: CSVALVLALGTEAFF. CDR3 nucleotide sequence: TGCAGCGTTGCCCTGGTCCTAGCACTGGGCACTGAAGCTTTCTTT.

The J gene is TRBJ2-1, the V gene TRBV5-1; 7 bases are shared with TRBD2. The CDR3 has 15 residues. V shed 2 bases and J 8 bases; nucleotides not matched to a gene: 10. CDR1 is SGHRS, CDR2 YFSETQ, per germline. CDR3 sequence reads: CASSFRDYPQDEQFF. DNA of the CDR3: TGCGCCAGCAGCTTCCGGGACTACCCTCAGGATGAGCAGTTCTTC.

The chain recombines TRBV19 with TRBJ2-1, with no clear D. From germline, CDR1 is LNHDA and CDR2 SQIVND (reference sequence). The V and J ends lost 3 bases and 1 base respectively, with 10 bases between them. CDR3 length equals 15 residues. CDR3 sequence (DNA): TGTGCCAGTAGTATCGGGTCAGGTTCCTACAATGAGCAGTTCTTC. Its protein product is CASSIGSGSYNEQFF.

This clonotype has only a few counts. CDR3 sequence reads: CAISEAQGILNGYTF. The CDR3 DNA reads TGTGCCATCAGTGAAGCTCAGGGAATCCTAAATGGCTACACCTTC. The chain has TRBV10-3 and TRBJ1-2, with D perhaps matching TRBD1 (5 bases). Germline loops: CDR1 ENHRY, CDR2 SYGVKD. The CDR3 extends over 15 amino acids. The V gene lost 3 bases and the J gene lost 6 bases, with 17 bases spanning the gap.

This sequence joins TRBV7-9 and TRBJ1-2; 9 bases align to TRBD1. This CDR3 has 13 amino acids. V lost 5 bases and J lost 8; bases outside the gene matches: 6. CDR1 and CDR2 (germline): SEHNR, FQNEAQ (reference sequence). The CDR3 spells CASSKQGAYGYTF. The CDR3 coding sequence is TGTGCCAGCAGCAAACAGGGGGCTTACGGCTACACCTTC.

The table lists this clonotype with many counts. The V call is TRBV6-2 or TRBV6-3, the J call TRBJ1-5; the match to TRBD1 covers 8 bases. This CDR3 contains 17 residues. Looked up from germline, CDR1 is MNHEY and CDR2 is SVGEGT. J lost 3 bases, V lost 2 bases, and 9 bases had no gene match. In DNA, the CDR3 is TGTGCCAGCAGTTACCAGACAGGGGCCGCCCCCAATCAGCCCCAGCATTTT. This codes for CASSYQTGAAPNQPQHF.

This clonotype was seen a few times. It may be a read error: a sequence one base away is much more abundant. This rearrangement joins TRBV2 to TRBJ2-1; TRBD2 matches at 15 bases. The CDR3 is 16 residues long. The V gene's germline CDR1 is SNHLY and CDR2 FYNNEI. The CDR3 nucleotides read TGTGCCAGCAGTGACACAGGACTAGCGGGAGGGGGTGAGCAGCTCTTC. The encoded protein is CASSDTGLAGGGEQLF.

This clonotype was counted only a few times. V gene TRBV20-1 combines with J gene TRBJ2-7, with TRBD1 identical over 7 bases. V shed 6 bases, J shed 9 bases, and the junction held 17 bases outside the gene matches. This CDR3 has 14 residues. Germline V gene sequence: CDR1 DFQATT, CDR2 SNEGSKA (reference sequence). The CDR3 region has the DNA TGCAGTGCCCTTTCGACAGGGAAGGGTGTAAGGCAGTACTTC. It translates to CSALSTGKGVRQYF.

CDR3 DNA: TGTGCCAGCAGCTTACGAGAGGGGTGGGGCAATCAGCCCCAGCATTTT. Its translation is CASSLREGWGNQPQHF. This chain links TRBV7-3 with TRBJ1-5; D is perhaps TRBD1 (5 bases). CDR1 and CDR2 from the germline V gene are SGHTA and FQGTGA. The CDR3 is 16 amino acids. Trimming left V 2 bases short and J 2 bases short, with 13 bases between.

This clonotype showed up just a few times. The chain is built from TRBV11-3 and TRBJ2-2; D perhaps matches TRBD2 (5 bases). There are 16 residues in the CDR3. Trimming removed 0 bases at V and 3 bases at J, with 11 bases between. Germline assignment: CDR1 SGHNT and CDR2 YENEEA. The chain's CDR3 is CASSLETGLDTGELFF. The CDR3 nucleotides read TGTGCCAGCAGCTTAGAAACGGGGTTGGACACCGGGGAGCTGTTTTTT.

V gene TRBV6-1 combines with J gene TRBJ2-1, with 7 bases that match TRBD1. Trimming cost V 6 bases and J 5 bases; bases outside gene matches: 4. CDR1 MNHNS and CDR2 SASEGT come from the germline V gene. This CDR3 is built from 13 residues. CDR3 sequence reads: CASSMDRNNEQFF. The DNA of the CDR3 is TGTGCCAGCAGCATGGACAGGAACAATGAGCAGTTCTTC.

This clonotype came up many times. The CDR3 nucleotides are TGTGCCAGCAGCCCCCGAGGGGCAGGGGATCCCTACGAGCAGTACTTC. This gives the protein CASSPRGAGDPYEQYF. This chain connects TRBV11-2 to TRBJ2-7; D may be TRBD1 (6 bases). CDR1 and CDR2 from the germline V gene are SGHAT and FQNNGV. CDR3 size: 16 residues. V lost 5 bases to trimming and J lost 2 bases, with 19 bases between them. Combining the CDR3 with reference TRBV11-2 and TRBJ2-7 gives the whole variable domain EAGVAQSPRYKIIEKRQSVAFWCNPISGHATLYWYQQILGQGPKLLIQFQNNGVVDDSQLPKDRFSAERLKGVDSTLKIQPAKLEDSAVYLCASSPRGAGDPYEQYFGPGTRLTVT.

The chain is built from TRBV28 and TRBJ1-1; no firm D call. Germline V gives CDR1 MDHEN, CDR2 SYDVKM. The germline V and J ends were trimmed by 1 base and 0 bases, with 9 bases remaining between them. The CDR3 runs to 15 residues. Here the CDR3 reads CASSLFKGLNTEAFF. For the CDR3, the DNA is TGTGCCAGCAGTTTATTCAAGGGATTGAACACTGAAGCTTTCTTT.

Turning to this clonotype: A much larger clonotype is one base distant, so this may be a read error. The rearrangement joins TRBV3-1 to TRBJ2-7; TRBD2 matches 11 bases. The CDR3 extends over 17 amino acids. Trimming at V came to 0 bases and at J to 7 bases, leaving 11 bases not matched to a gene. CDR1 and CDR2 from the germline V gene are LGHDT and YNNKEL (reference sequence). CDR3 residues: CASSQEGVALAGVEQYF. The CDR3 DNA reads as TGTGCCAGCAGCCAAGAGGGAGTAGCACTAGCGGGAGTAGAGCAGTACTTC.

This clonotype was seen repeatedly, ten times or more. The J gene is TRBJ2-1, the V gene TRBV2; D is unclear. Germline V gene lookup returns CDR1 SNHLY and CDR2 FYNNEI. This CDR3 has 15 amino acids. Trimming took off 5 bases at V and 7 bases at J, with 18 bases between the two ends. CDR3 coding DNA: TGTGCCAGCAGTTTGCTAGGGTCCGTGGGGAATGAGCAGTTCTTC. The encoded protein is CASSLLGSVGNEQFF.

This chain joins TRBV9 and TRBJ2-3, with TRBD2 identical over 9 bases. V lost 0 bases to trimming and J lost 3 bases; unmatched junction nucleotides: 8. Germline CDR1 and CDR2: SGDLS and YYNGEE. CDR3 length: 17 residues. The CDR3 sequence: CASSVAASSGGTDTQYF. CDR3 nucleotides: TGTGCCAGCAGCGTAGCCGCTAGTAGCGGGGGAACAGATACGCAGTATTTT.

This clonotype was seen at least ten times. In DNA, the CDR3 is TGCGCCAGCAGCTTGGAGGGCATGGGGGCAGGCAATCAGCCCCAGCATTTT. This sequence encodes CASSLEGMGAGNQPQHF. The V and J genes are TRBV5-1 and TRBJ1-5; weak D call: TRBD1 (6 bases). CDR3 length: 17 residues. V was trimmed by 0 bases and J by 2 bases, leaving 15 bases between them. In germline, CDR1 is SGHRS, CDR2 YFSETQ.

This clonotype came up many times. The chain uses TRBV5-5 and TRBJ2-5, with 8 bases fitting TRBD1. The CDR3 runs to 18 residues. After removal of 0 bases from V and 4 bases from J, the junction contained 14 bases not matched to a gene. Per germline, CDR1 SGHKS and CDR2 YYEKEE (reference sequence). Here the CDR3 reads CASSLDQGAVVRRETQYF. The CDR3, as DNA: TGTGCCAGCAGCTTGGATCAGGGGGCGGTGGTCCGTCGAGAGACCCAGTACTTC.

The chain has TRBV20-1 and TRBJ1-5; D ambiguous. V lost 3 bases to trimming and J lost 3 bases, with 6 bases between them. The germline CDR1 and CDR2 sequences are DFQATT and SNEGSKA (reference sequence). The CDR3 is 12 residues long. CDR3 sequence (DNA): TGCAGTGCTAGCCAGGTCAATCAGCCCCAGCATTTT. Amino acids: CSASQVNQPQHF.

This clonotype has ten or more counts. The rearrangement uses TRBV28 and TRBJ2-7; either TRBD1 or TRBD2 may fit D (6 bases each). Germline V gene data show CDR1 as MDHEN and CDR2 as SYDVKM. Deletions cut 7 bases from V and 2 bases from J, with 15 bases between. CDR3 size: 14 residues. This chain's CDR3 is CASTSTGRTYEQYF. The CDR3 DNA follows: TGTGCCAGCACGAGCACAGGGAGGACCTACGAGCAGTACTTC.

CDR3 region: CASSGVSTEAFF. CDR3 nucleotide sequence: TGTGCCAGCAGCGGGGTGAGCACTGAAGCTTTCTTT. The chain uses TRBV2 and TRBJ1-1; D is unclear. Germline V CDR1 and CDR2: SNHLY, FYNNEI. V lost 6 bases, J lost 4 bases, and 9 bases lay in between. The CDR3 covers 12 residues.

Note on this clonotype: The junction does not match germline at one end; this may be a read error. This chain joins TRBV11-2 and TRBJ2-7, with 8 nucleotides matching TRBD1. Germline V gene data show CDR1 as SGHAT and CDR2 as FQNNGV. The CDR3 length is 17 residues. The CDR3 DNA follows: TGCGCCAGCAGCCAGGCAATCCTCGGGACAGGTGGCTACGAGCAGTACTTC. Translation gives CASSQAILGTGGYEQYF.